The 22 T cell receptor beta chains below all came from one sample that was sequenced in a study of vaccination and CD4 T cells after COVID-19. Time point noted: late sampling 161 to 241 days after vaccination in a few convalescent patients. Treatment in this sample: approximately nine-day PBMC culture with coronavirus spike peptide pools or control peptides (ViraFEST assay). The antigens for these receptors are not known. With the Oncomine TCR Beta short-read assay, DNA from cultured CD4+ T cells was sequenced. TCRdb itself ran the PCR reads through MiXCR, one entry per CDR3 protein. The table includes approximately 24,000 distinct CDR3 sequences, 28% detected once. This specimen consisted of CD4+ T cells from blood, cultured in vitro, obtained about 7 months after SARS-CoV-2 vaccination. The source of these receptors is a human donor who had recovered from COVID-19.

By sample share, this clonotype is medium-sized. The chain employs TRBV11-2 and TRBJ2-7, with 11 bases that match TRBD1. Germline loops: CDR1 SGHAT, CDR2 FQNNGV. J lost 3 bases, V lost 5 bases, and 6 bases had no gene match. The CDR3 spans 15 residues. This CDR3 reads CASSDPGTGGYEQYF. In nucleotides, the CDR3 is TGTGCCAGCAGCGACCCCGGGACAGGGGGCTACGAGCAGTACTTC. The whole variable domain, filled in from reference TRBV11-2 and TRBJ2-7, reads EAGVAQSPRYKIIEKRQSVAFWCNPISGHATLYWYQQILGQGPKLLIQFQNNGVVDDSQLPKDRFSAERLKGVDSTLKIQPAKLEDSAVYLCASSDPGTGGYEQYFGPGTRLTVT.

The V gene is TRBV5-6, the J gene TRBJ2-1, with 11 bases that match TRBD2. Trimming cost V 1 base and J 2 bases; bases outside gene matches: 2. The CDR3 has 16 residues. The germline V gene encodes CDR1 SGHDT and CDR2 YYEEEE. This CDR3 is CASSLQGLAAYNEQFF. The CDR3 DNA sequence: TGTGCCAGCAGCTTGCAGGGACTAGCGGCCTACAATGAGCAGTTCTTC.

The chain combines TRBV6-5 with TRBJ2-7, with D unresolved. This CDR3 has 15 amino acids. The V and J ends lost 0 bases and 0 bases respectively, with 9 bases between them. Germline V gene lookup returns CDR1 MNHEY and CDR2 SVGAGI. The CDR3, as DNA: TGTGCCAGCAGTTACTCGAATCACGTCTCCTACGAGCAGTACTTC. Translation: CASSYSNHVSYEQYF.

V is TRBV28 and J is TRBJ2-2; tentatively, D is TRBD2 (5 bases). Trimming shortened V by 3 bases and J by 2 bases, and 19 bases separated the two germline ends. This CDR3 contains 18 residues. Germline V CDR1 and CDR2: MDHEN, SYDVKM. CDR3 nucleotide sequence: TGTGCCAGCAGTTTCCGGGGTCCGATGCAGGCCAACACCGGGGAGCTGTTTTTT. It specifies CASSFRGPMQANTGELFF.

The chain joins TRBV7-9 to TRBJ2-2, with 7 bases fitting TRBD2. The CDR3 has 15 residues. In germline, CDR1 is SEHNR, CDR2 FQNEAQ (reference sequence). V was clipped by 2 bases and J by 4 bases; unmatched bases: 4. Here the CDR3 DNA reads TGTGCCAGCAGCTTACGGGGGGTAGGCACCGGGGAGCTGTTTTTT. This codes for CASSLRGVGTGELFF.

The chain's CDR3 is CSATLQWEVNYEQYF. Here the CDR3 DNA reads TGCAGTGCTACCCTTCAGTGGGAGGTTAACTACGAGCAGTACTTC. The genes are TRBV20-1 and TRBJ2-7, with TRBD2 as a possible D gene (6 bases). The CDR3 sequence is 15 residues long. The V gene lost 4 bases and the J gene lost 3 bases, with 19 bases spanning the gap. In germline, CDR1 is DFQATT, CDR2 SNEGSKA (reference sequence).

This clonotype was seen a handful of times. V is TRBV20-1 and J is TRBJ2-7; 13 bases agree with TRBD2. The CDR3 extends over 17 amino acids. The trim removed 0 bases at V and 0 bases at J, leaving 5 bases unmatched. In germline, CDR1 is DFQATT, CDR2 SNEGSKA (reference sequence). The CDR3 protein is CSARDFRTSGSSYEQYF. The CDR3 bases are TGCAGTGCTAGAGATTTCAGGACTAGCGGGAGCTCCTACGAGCAGTACTTC.

The chain links TRBV28 to TRBJ2-7; TRBD1 aligns across 7 bases. This CDR3 spans 14 amino acids. The V and J ends lost 6 bases and 3 bases, in that order; junction bases with no gene match: 8. Germline V gene data show CDR1 as MDHEN and CDR2 as SYDVKM. The CDR3 reads CASSPGTAIYEQYF. CDR3 sequence (DNA): TGTGCCAGCAGCCCCGGGACAGCGATCTACGAGCAGTACTTC.

Points on this clonotype: A much larger clonotype is one base distant, so this may be a read error. V gene TRBV9 combines with J gene TRBJ2-5; D is unresolved. The CDR3 has 15 residues. The germline V gene encodes CDR1 SGDLS and CDR2 YYNGEE. The CDR3, as DNA: TGTACCAGCAGCGTAGGGTGGCAGCTCGGCGAGACCCAGTACTTC. Amino acid sequence: CTSSVGWQLGETQYF.

This chain links TRBV4-3 with TRBJ2-3, with 7 bases aligning to TRBD2. Losses at the gene ends were 1 base for V and 0 bases for J; bases not matched to a gene: 1. Germline values: CDR1 LGHNA, CDR2 YSLEER. This CDR3 comprises 15 residues. The CDR3 nucleotides are TGCGCCAGCAGCCAAGCTAGCGGTAGCACAGATACGCAGTATTTT. Translation: CASSQASGSTDTQYF.

The chain couples TRBV20-1 to TRBJ2-3; 10 bases line up with TRBD2. CDR1 and CDR2 (germline): DFQATT, SNEGSKA (reference sequence). V trimming: 1 base; J trimming: 1 base; junction bases outside the gene matches: 14. The CDR3 is made up of 19 amino acids. CDR3 coding DNA: TGCAGTGCTAGAGGTGCTAGCGGGAGCGGGGGGAGTGGCACAGATACGCAGTATTTT. The encoded protein is CSARGASGSGGSGTDTQYF.

In its sample, this clonotype was seen a few times. The rearrangement uses TRBV6-5 and TRBJ1-1; TRBD1 might be the D (5 bases). V lost 2 bases, J lost 1 base, and 14 bases lay in between. CDR3 size: 16 residues. Germline values: CDR1 MNHEY, CDR2 SVGAGI. The CDR3 coding sequence is TGTGCCAGCAGTTACACCTCGGACATATGGAACACTGAAGCTTTCTTT. Its protein product is CASSYTSDIWNTEAFF.

The CDR3 DNA reads as TGTGCCAGTAGTATCATGACAGAGAGTGGCTACACCTTC. This sequence encodes CASSIMTESGYTF. The chain combines TRBV19 with TRBJ1-2, with D possibly being TRBD1 (5 bases). Germline-derived CDR1 and CDR2 are LNHDA and SQIVND (reference sequence). The CDR3 contains 13 residues. The V gene lost 3 bases and the J gene lost 7 bases, with 12 bases spanning the gap.

A note on this clonotype: At one end the junction does not follow the germline gene, possibly because of a read error. V is TRBV28 and J is TRBJ2-7, with D unclear. Per the germline V gene, CDR1 is MDHEN and CDR2 is SYDVKM. This CDR3 region has 14 residues. CDR3 amino acids: CASSLGGYSYKQYF. The DNA for the CDR3 is TGTGCCAGCAGTTTGGGCGGTTACTCCTACAAGCAGTACTTC.

This clonotype was seen more than once but under ten times. The chain recombines TRBV7-3 with TRBJ2-1; D may match TRBD1 or TRBD2 (6 bases each). The V gene's germline CDR1 is SGHTA and CDR2 FQGTGA. The CDR3 has 16 residues. The V gene lost 5 bases and the J gene lost 6 bases, with 20 bases spanning the gap. In DNA, the CDR3 is TGTGCCAGCAGCCCCAACTCCGGAGGGGGTGCCAATGAGCAGTTCTTC. The encoded protein is CASSPNSGGGANEQFF. Looking up the rest from reference TRBV7-3 and TRBJ2-1 gives the full variable domain: GAGVSQTPSNKVTEKGKYVELRCDPISGHTALYWYRQSLGQGPEFLIYFQGTGAADDSGLPNDRFFAVRPEGSVSTLKIQRTERGDSAVYLCASSPNSGGGANEQFFGPGTRLTVL.

J is TRBJ2-5 and V is TRBV11-2; D gene uncertain. V lost 5 bases and J lost 3, with 4 bases in between. The length of the CDR3 is 11 residues. Germline CDR1 and CDR2: SGHAT and FQNNGV. The CDR3 loop reads CASSPKETQYF. CDR3 sequence (DNA): TGTGCCAGCAGCCCAAAAGAGACCCAGTACTTC.

The CDR3 DNA reads TGCGCCAGCAAAGATAGCGGGATGTACACAGATACGCAGTATTTT. Its protein is CASKDSGMYTDTQYF. V usage is TRBV10-2 and J usage is TRBJ2-3; the match to TRBD2 covers 8 bases. Germline-derived CDR1 and CDR2 are WSHSY and SAAADI. Trimming cost V 7 bases and J 2 bases; bases outside gene matches: 8. This CDR3 is 15 amino acids long.

The J gene is TRBJ1-1, the V gene TRBV25-1, with 7 bases identical to TRBD1. CDR3 length equals 14 residues. The V segment lost 5 bases and the J segment 4 bases; nucleotides outside the gene matches: 7. Germline CDR1 MGHDK, CDR2 SYGVNS. DNA for the CDR3: TGTGCCAGCAGTAGCCGGACAGGCGGCACTGAAGCTTTCTTT. Protein: CASSSRTGGTEAFF.

This clonotype is medium-sized by share. The rearrangement uses TRBV10-3 and TRBJ2-5; D call uncertain. Trimming left V 4 bases short and J 1 base short, with 7 bases between. CDR1 ENHRY and CDR2 SYGVKD come from the germline V gene. The CDR3 runs to 13 residues. CDR3 bases: TGTGCCATCAGTGGGCACGGCCAAGAGACCCAGTACTTC. Residues: CAISGHGQETQYF.

By share, this clonotype ranks as medium-sized. The chain employs TRBV20-1 and TRBJ2-5, with D perhaps matching TRBD1 (5 bases). The CDR3 extends over 13 amino acids. The germline gives CDR1 DFQATT, CDR2 SNEGSKA (reference sequence). Between the trimmed V and J ends, which lost 4 bases and 5 bases, there was a span of 14 bases. CDR3 nucleotide sequence: TGCAGTGCTAAAGTACAGGTGGGGGAGACCCAGTACTTC. Its translation is CSAKVQVGETQYF.

This clonotype is labeled medium-sized (0.01 to 0.1%). The gene calls are TRBV20-1 and TRBJ2-3, with unresolved D. The CDR3 totals 12 residues. V dropped 3 bases and J dropped 0 bases, with 4 bases sitting between them. CDR1 DFQATT and CDR2 SNEGSKA come from the germline V gene (reference sequence). The DNA for the CDR3 is TGCAGTGCTAGCGGGAGCACAGATACGCAGTATTTT. Translation gives CSASGSTDTQYF.

This chain joins TRBV4-1 and TRBJ2-5, with D hard to call. V lost 0 bases, J lost 7 bases, and 15 bases lay in between. The CDR3 has 15 residues. Germline V gene sequence: CDR1 MGHRA, CDR2 YSYEKL. CDR3 bases: TGCGCCAGCAGCCAAGAACTTCGTGTAATCGGGACCCAGTACTTC. Its protein product is CASSQELRVIGTQYF.